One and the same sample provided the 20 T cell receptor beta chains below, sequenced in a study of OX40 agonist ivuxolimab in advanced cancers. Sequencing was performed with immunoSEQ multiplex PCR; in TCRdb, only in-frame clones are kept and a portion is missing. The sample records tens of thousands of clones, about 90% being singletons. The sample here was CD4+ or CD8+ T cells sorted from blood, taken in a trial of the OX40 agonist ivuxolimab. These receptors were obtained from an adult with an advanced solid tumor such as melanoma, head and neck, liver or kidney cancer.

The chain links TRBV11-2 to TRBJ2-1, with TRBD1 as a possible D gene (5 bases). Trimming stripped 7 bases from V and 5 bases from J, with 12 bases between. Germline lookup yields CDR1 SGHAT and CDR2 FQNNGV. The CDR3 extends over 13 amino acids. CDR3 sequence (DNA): TGTGCCAGCATCCCAGACAGAAACAATGAGCAGTTCTTC. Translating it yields CASIPDRNNEQFF.

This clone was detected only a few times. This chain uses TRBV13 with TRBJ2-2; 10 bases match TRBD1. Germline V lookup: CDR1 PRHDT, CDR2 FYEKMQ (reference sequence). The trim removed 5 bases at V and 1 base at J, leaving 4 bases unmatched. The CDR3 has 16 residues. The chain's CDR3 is CASSPWDRGNTGELFF. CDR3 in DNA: TGTGCCAGCAGCCCTTGGGACAGGGGGAACACCGGGGAGCTGTTTTTT.

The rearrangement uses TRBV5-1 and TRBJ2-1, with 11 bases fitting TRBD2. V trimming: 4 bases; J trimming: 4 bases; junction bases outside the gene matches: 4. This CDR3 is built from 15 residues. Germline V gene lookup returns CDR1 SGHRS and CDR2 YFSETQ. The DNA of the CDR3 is TGCGCCAGCAGCAAACTAGCGGGGGAGTACAATGAGCAGTTCTTC. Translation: CASSKLAGEYNEQFF.

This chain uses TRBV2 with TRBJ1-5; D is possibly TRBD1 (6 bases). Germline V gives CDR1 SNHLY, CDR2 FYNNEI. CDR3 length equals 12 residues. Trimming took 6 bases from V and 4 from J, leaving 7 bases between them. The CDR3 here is CASRDRNQPQHF. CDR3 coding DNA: TGTGCCAGCAGGGACAGAAATCAGCCCCAGCATTTT.

The CDR3 DNA reads TGTGCCAGCAGCGGACGTTCCGGGACAGGGCCCTACGAGCAGTACTTC. Its translation: CASSGRSGTGPYEQYF. The chain links TRBV9 to TRBJ2-7; 9 nucleotides match TRBD1. V dropped 3 bases and J dropped 2; count of bases not matched to a gene: 9. CDR1 is SGDLS, CDR2 YYNGEE, per germline. CDR3 length: 16 residues.

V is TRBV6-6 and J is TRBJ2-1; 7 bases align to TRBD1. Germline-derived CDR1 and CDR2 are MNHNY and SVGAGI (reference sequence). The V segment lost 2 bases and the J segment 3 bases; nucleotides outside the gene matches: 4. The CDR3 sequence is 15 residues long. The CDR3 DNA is TGTGCCAGCAGTTACCAGGGGGTAGTCTACAATGAGCAGTTCTTC. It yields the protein CASSYQGVVYNEQFF.

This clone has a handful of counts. The CDR3 is CASSSYRDTGTDTQYF. In DNA form, the CDR3 reads TGCGCCAGCAGCTCGTACCGGGACACAGGCACAGATACGCAGTATTTT. The gene calls are TRBV5-1 and TRBJ2-3; D possibly corresponds to TRBD1 (6 bases). Germline V lookup: CDR1 SGHRS, CDR2 YFSETQ. The CDR3 length is 16 residues. V was shortened by 3 bases and J by 1 base, with 15 bases between the two germline ends.

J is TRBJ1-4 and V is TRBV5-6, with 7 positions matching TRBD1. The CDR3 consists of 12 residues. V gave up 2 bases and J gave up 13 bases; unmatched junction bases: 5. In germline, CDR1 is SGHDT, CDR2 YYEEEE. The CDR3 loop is CASSFMTGSLFF. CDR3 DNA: TGTGCCAGCAGCTTCATGACAGGGTCACTGTTTTTT.

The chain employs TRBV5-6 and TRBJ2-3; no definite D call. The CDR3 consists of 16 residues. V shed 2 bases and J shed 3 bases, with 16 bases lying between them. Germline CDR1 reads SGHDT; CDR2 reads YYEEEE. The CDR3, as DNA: TGTGCCAGCAGCTTCGGTCTGGCATCCTTAACAGATACGCAGTATTTT. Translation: CASSFGLASLTDTQYF. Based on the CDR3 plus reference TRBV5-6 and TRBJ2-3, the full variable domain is DAGVTQSPTHLIKTRGQQVTLRCSPKSGHDTVSWYQQALGQGPQFIFQYYEEEERQRGNFPDRFSGHQFPNYSSELNVNALLLGDSALYLCASSFGLASLTDTQYFGPGTRLTVL.

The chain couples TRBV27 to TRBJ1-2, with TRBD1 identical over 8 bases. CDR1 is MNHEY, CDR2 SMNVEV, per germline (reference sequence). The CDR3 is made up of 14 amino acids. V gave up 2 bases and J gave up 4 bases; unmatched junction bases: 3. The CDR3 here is CASSLQGASYGYTF. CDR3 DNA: TGTGCCAGCAGTTTACAGGGGGCAAGCTATGGCTACACCTTC.

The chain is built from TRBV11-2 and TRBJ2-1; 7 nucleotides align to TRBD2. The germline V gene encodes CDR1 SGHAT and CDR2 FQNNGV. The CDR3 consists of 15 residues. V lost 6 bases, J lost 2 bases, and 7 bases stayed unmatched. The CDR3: CASREASGTYNEQFF. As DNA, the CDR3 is TGTGCCAGCAGGGAAGCTAGCGGAACCTACAATGAGCAGTTCTTC.

The CDR3 DNA reads TGTGCCACCAGCAACCCTCTCGAGGGTTCAGCACCCCTCCACTTT. Its protein is CATSNPLEGSAPLHF. The rearrangement joins TRBV15 to TRBJ1-6, with D hard to call. The germline V and J ends were trimmed by 4 bases and 11 bases, with 18 bases remaining between them. The CDR3 runs to 15 residues. Germline V gene sequence: CDR1 LNHNV, CDR2 YYDKDF (reference sequence).

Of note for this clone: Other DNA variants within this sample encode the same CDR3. The CDR3 DNA reads TGTGCCTGGGCCACAGGTTACTCCTACGAGCAGTACTTC. Its protein product is CAWATGYSYEQYF. The rearrangement uses TRBV30 and TRBJ2-7; D is possibly TRBD1 (5 bases). The V and J ends lost 5 bases and 0 bases respectively, with 11 bases between them. The CDR3 consists of 13 residues. The germline V gene has CDR1 GTSNPN and CDR2 SVGIG (reference sequence).

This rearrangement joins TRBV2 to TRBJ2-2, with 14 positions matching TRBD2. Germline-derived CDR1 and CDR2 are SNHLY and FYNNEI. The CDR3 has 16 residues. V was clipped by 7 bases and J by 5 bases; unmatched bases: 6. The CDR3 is CASMGTSGGATGELFF. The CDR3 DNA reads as TGTGCCAGCATGGGGACTAGCGGGGGAGCGACCGGGGAGCTGTTTTTT.

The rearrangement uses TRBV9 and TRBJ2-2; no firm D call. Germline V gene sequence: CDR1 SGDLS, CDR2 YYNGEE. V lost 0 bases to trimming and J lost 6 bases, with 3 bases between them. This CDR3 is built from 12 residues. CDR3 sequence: CASSVVPGELFF. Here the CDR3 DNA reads TGTGCCAGCAGCGTAGTTCCCGGGGAGCTGTTTTTT.

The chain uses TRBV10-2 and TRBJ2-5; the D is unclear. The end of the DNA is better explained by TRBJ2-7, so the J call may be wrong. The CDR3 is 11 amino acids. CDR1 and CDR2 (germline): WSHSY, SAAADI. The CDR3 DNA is TGCGCCAGCTTTGGAAGCTACGAGCAGTACTTC. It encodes CASFGSYEQYF.

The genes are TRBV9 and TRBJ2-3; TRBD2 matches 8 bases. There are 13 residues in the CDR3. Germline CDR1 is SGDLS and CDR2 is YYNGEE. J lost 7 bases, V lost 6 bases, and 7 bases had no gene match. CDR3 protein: CASNRGGRNTQYF. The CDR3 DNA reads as TGTGCCAGCAATCGGGGGGGCCGAAATACGCAGTATTTT.

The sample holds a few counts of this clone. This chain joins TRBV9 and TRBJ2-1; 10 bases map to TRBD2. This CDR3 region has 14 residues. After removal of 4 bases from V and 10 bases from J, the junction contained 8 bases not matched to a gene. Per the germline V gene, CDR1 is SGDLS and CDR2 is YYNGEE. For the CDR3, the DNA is TGTGCCAGCAGCCGCCAGCGGGGGGGCTGGGAGCAGTTCTTC. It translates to CASSRQRGGWEQFF.

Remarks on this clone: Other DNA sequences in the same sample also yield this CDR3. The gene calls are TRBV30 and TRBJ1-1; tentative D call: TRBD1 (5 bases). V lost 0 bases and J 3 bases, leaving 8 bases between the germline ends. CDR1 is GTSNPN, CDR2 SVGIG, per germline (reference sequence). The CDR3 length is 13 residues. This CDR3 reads CAWSVAGDTEAFF. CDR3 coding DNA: TGTGCCTGGAGTGTAGCGGGGGACACTGAAGCTTTCTTT.

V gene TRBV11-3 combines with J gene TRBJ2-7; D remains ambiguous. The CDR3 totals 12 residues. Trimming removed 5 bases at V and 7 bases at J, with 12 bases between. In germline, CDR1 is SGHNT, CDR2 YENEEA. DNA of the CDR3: TGTGCCAGCAGCCAAAACGGCTGGGAGCAGTACTTC. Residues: CASSQNGWEQYF.